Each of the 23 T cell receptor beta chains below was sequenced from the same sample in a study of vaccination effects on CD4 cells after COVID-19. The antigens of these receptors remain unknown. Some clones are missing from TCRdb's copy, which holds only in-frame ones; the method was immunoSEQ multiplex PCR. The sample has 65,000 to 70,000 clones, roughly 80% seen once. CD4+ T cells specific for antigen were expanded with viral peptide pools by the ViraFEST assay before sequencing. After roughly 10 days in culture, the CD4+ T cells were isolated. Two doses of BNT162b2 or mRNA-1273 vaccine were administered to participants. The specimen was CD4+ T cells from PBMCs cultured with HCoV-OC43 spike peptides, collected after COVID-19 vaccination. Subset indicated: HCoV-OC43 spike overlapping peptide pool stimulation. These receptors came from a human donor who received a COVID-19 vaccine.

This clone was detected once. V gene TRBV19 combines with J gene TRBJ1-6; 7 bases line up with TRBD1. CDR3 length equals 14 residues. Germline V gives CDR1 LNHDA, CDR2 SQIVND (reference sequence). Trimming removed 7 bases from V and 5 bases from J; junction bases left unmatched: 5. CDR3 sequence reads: CASKMGQNNSPLHF. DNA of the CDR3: TGTGCCAGTAAAATGGGACAGAATAATTCACCCCTCCACTTT.

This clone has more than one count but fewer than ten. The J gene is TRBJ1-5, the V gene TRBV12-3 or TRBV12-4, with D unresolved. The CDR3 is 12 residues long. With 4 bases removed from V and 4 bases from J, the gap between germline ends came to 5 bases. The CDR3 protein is CASSSGNQPQHF. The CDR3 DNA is TGTGCCAGCAGTTCGGGGAATCAGCCCCAGCATTTT.

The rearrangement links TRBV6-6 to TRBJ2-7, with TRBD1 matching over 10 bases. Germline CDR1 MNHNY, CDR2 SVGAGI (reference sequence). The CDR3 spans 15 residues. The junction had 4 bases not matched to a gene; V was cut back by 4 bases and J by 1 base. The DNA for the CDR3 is TGTGCCAGCAGTTTCGGGGGACAGGGGTCCTACGAGCAGTACGTC. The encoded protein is CASSFGGQGSYEQYV.

The CDR3 here is CASSQDERSTNEKLFF. As DNA, the CDR3 is TGTGCCAGCAGCCAAGATGAGAGATCAACTAATGAAAAACTGTTTTTT. V gene TRBV4-2 combines with J gene TRBJ1-4; D unclear. This CDR3 spans 16 amino acids. The V gene's germline CDR1 is LGHNA and CDR2 YNFKEQ. Trimming took off 0 bases at V and 0 bases at J, with 8 bases between the two ends.

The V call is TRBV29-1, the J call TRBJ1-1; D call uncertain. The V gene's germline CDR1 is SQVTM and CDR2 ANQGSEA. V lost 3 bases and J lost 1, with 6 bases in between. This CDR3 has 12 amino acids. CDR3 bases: TGCAGCGTTGATGGGAAGAACACTGAAGCTTTCTTT. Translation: CSVDGKNTEAFF.

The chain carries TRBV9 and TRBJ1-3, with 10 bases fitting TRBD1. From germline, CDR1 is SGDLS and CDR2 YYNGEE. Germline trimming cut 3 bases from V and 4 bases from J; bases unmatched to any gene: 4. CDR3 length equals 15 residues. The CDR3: CASSGQGAIGNTIYF. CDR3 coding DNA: TGTGCCAGCAGCGGACAGGGGGCAATCGGAAACACCATATATTTT.

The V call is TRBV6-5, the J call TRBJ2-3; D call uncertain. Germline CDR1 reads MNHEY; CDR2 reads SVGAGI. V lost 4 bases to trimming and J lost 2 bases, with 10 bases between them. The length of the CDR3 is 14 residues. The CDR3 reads CASSWSRITDTQYF. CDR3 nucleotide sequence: TGTGCCAGCAGTTGGAGCCGAATCACAGATACGCAGTATTTT.

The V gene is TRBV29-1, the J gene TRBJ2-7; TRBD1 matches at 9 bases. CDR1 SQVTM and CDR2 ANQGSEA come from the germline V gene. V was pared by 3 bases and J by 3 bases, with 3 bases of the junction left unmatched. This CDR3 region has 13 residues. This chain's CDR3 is CSVEGQGHYEQYV. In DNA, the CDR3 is TGCAGCGTTGAGGGACAGGGACACTACGAGCAGTACGTC.

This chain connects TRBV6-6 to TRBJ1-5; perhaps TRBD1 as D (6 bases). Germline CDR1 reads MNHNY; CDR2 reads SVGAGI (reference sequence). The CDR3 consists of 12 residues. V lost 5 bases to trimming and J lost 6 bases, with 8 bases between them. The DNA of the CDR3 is TGTGCCAGCAGTCTAGGGGGTCAGCCCCAGCATTTT. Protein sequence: CASSLGGQPQHF.

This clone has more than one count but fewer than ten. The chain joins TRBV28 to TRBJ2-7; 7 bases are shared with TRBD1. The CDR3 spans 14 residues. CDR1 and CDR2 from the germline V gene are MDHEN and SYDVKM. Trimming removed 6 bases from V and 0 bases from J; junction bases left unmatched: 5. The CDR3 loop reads CASRKTGSSYEQYV. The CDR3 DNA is TGTGCCAGCAGAAAGACAGGGAGCTCCTACGAGCAGTACGTC.

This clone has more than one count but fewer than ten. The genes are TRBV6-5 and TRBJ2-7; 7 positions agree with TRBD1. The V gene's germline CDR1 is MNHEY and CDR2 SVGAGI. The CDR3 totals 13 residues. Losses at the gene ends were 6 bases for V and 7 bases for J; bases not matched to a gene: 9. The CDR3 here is CASRPTGTDEQYV. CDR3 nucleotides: TGTGCCAGCAGGCCGACAGGGACGGATGAGCAGTACGTC.

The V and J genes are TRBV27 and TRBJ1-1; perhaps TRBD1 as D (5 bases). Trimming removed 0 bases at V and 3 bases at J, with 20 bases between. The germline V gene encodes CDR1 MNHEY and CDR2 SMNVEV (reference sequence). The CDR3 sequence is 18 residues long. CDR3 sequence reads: CASSLSIPGFSADTEAFF. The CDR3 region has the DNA TGTGCCAGCAGTTTATCCATTCCAGGGTTCTCCGCGGACACTGAAGCTTTCTTT.

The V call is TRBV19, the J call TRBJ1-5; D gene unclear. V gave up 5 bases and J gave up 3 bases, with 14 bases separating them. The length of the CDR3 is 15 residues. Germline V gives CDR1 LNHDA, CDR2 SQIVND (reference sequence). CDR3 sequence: CASSHPRSPNQPQHF. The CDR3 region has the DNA TGTGCCAGTAGTCACCCTCGTAGCCCCAATCAGCCCCAGCATTTT.

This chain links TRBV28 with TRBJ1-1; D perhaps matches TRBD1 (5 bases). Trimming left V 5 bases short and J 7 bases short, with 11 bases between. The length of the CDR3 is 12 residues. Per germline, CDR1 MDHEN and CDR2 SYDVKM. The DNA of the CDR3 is TGTGCCAGCAGTACGACAGCATATGAAGCTTTCTTT. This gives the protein CASSTTAYEAFF.

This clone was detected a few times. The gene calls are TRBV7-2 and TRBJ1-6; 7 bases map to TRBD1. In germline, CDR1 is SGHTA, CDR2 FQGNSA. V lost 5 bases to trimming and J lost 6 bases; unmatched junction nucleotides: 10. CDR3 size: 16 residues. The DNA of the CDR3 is TGTGCCAGCAGCATCCGGACAGGAGTAGCTAATTCACCCCTCCACTTT. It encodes CASSIRTGVANSPLHF.

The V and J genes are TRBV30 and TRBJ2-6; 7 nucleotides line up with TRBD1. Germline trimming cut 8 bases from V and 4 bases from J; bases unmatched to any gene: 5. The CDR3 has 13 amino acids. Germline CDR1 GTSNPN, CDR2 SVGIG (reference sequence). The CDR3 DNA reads TGTGCCAGGGACAGAAGGGGGGCCAACGTCCTGACTTTC. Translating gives CARDRRGANVLTF. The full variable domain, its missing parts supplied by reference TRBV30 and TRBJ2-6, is SQTIHQWPATLVQPVGSPLSLECTVEGTSNPNLYWYRQAAGRGLQLLFYSVGIGQISSEVPQNLSASRPQDRQFILSSKKLLLSDSGFYLCARDRRGANVLTFGAGSRLTVL.

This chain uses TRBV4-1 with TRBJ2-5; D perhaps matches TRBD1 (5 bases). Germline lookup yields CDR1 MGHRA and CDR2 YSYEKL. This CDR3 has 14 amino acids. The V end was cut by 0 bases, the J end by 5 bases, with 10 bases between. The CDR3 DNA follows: TGCGCCAGCAGCCAAGAAGCAGGGCGGGAGACCCAGTACTTC. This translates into CASSQEAGRETQYF.

CDR3 amino acids: CASSPDRGAQPQHF. In DNA, the CDR3 is TGTGCCAGCAGCCCTGACAGGGGGGCTCAGCCCCAGCATTTT. This chain uses TRBV7-2 with TRBJ1-5; 9 nucleotides match TRBD1. Trimming took 5 bases from V and 6 from J; bases not matched to a gene: 5. Germline V gives CDR1 SGHTA, CDR2 FQGNSA. The CDR3 loop spans 14 amino acids.

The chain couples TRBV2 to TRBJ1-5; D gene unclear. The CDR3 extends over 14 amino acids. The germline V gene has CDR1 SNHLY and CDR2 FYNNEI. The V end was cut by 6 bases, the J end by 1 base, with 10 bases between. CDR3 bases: TGTGCCAGCAGGCAAGACAACAGCAATCAGCCCCAGCATTTT. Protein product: CASRQDNSNQPQHF. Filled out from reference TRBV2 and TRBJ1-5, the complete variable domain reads EPEVTQTPSHQVTQMGQEVILRCVPISNHLYFYWYRQILGQKVEFLVSFYNNEISEKSEIFDDQFSVERPDGSNFTLKIRSTKLEDSAMYFCASRQDNSNQPQHFGDGTRLSIL.

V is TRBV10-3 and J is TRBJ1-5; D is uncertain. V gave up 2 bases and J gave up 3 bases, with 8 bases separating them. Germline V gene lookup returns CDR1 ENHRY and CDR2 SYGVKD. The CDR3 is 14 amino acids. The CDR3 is CAISEPGFNQPQHF. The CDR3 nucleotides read TGTGCCATCAGTGAGCCCGGATTCAATCAGCCCCAGCATTTT.

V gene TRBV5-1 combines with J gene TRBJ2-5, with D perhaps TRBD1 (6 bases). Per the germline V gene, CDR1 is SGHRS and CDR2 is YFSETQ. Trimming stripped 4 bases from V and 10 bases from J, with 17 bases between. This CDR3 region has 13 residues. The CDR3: CASSVPGHLNQYF. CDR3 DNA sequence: TGCGCCAGCAGCGTGCCGGGACACCTCAACCAGTACTTC.

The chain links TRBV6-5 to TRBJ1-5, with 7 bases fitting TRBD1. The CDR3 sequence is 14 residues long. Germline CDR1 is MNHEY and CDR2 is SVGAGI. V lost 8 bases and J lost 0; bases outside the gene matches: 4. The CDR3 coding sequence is TGTGCCAGCTCGGGACAGTCTAGCAATCAGCCCCAGCATTTT. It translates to CASSGQSSNQPQHF.

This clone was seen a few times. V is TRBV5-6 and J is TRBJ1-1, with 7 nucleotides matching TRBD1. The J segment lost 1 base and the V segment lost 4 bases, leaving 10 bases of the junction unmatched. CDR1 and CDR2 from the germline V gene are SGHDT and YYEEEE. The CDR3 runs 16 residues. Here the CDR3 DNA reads TGTGCCAGCAGCCTAGCTCCCAGGGACAGGAACACTGAAGCTTTCTTT. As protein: CASSLAPRDRNTEAFF.